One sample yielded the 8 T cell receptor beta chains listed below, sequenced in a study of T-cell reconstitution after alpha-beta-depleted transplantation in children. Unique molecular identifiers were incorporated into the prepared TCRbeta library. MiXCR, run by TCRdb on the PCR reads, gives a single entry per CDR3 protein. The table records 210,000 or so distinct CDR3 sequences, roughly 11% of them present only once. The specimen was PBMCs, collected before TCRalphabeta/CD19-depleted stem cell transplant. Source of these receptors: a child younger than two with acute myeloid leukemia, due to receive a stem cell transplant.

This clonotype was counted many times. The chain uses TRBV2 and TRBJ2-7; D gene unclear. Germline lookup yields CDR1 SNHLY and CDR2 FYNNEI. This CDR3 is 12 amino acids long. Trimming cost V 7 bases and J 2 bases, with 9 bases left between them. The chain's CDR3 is CASKKVAYEQYF. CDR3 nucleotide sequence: TGTGCCAGCAAGAAGGTAGCCTACGAGCAGTACTTC.

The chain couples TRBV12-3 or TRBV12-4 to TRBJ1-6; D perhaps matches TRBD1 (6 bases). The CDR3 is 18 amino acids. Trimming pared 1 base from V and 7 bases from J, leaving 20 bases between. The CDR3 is CASSLGLGATPLNSPLHF. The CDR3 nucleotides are TGTGCCAGCAGTTTAGGTCTGGGGGCCACTCCACTCAATTCACCCCTCCACTTT.

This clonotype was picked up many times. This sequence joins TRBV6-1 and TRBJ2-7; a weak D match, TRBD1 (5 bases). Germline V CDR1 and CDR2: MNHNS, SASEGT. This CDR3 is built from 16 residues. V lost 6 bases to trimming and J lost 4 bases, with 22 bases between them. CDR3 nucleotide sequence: TGTGCCAGCAGAAGAAACCAGGGAACGGGCGCATACGAGCAGTACTTC. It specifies CASRRNQGTGAYEQYF.

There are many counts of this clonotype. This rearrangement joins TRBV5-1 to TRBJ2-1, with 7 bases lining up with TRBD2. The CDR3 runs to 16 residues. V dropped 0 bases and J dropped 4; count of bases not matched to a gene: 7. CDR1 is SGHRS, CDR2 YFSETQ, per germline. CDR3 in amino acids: CASSLARGSLYNEQFF. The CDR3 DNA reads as TGCGCCAGCAGCTTGGCCCGCGGGAGTTTGTACAATGAGCAGTTCTTC.

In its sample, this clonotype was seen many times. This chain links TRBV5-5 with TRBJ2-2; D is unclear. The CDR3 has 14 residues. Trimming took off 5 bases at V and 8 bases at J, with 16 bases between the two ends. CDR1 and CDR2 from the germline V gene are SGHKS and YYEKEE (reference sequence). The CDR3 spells CASSLGTPVGELFF. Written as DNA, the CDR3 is TGTGCCAGCAGTCTCGGAACTCCGGTGGGGGAGCTGTTTTTT.

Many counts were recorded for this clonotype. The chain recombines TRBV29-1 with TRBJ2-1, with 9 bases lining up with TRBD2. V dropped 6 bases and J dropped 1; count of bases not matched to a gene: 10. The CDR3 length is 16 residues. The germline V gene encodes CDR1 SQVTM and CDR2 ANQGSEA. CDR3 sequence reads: CSVDKREAISYNEQFF. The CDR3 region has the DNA TGCAGCGTCGACAAGCGGGAGGCAATTTCCTACAATGAGCAGTTCTTC.

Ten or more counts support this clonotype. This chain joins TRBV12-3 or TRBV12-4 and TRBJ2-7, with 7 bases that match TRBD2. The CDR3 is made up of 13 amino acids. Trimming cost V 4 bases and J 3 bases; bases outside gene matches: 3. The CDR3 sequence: CASSSGLYYEQYF. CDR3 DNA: TGTGCCAGCAGTTCGGGACTATACTACGAGCAGTACTTC.

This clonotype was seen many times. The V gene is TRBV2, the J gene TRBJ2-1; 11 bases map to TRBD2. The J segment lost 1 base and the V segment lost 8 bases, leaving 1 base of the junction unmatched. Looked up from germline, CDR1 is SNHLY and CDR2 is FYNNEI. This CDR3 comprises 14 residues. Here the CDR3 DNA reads TGTGCCAGCGGGACTAGCGGATCCTACAATGAGCAGTTCTTC. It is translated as CASGTSGSYNEQFF. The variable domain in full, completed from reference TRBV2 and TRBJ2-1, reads EPEVTQTPSHQVTQMGQEVILRCVPISNHLYFYWYRQILGQKVEFLVSFYNNEISEKSEIFDDQFSVERPDGSNFTLKIRSTKLEDSAMYFCASGTSGSYNEQFFGPGTRLTVL.